This T cell receptor beta chain emerged from a study of a mutant IDH1 vaccine in newly diagnosed glioma (dated by TCRdb to the early 2020s). Broadly, across the study: Vaccination was initiated 4-6 weeks after radiotherapy alone, or concurrently with temozolomide cycles in the chemotherapy-containing groups. Of the roughly 30 treated patients, around 62% were male and about 40% were female, and the mean age was approximately 39 years. Prior to enrollment, standard therapy consisting of radiotherapy alone, temozolomide alone, or radiochemotherapy with temozolomide had been administered to patients, with the combination being received by most patients. The week-35 safety follow-up took place at visit V12, and the week-47 end of study took place at visit V13. Peripheral blood samples were drawn at six visits, namely V03 (baseline), V05, V07, V10, V12 and V13. For exploratory analyses, 25 treated patients had longitudinal TCRB deep sequencing done wherever samples were available. General findings and caveats noted by the study authors: Vaccine-induced immune responses across multiple MHC alleles were detected in 90% to 95% of patients. Pseudoprogression appeared unrelated to alterations in the top peripheral T cell clonotypes detected by TCRB sequencing. The authors noted that analyses of patient blood samples could not be reproduced because of sample limitations. Selection of PBMC samples for TCRB deep sequencing was based on availability.

As to this clone: Its specific antigen is unknown. No base qualities exist here, and no much larger clone lies one base off it. This sample includes further DNA sequences coding for the same CDR3.

Measured from the cysteine to the phenylalanine, the CDR3 is 14 residues long. Only the CDR3 portion is preserved as DNA: 42 bases, with reading frame beginning at the first base. From a lookup of the germline V gene, CDR1 and CDR2 are SGHRS and YFSETQ. The V end loses 1 base and the J end loses 1 base, and a stretch of 8 bases separates them. The meaning of the sample's time point label: week 47, end of study. Each vaccine dose, consisting of 300 ug of a 20-mer mutant IDH1 peptide in Montanide, was administered subcutaneously with topical imiquimod. Eight vaccinations were administered to patients in weeks 1, 3, 5, 7, 11, 15, 19 and 23, corresponding to visits V03 through V10. Newly diagnosed WHO grade 3 or 4 IDH1-mutant astrocytomas showing loss of nuclear ATRX were present in the donors. The samples were drawn from NOA16, a multicentre, single-arm, open-label phase I trial in Germany that tested a mutant IDH1 peptide vaccine in humans for the first time. The DNeasy Blood and Tissue Kit was used to extract genomic DNA from EDTA blood for TCRB sequencing.

The library was produced with the immunoSEQ multiplex PCR assay. Rearranged TCR beta chain sequences were amplified using the hsTCRB Kit according to the manufacturer's protocol. TCRB libraries were sequenced on an Illumina MiSeq. The study's processing was this. The proprietary platform of the kit vendor was used for demultiplexing, trimming and gene mapping. TCRdb stores this immuneACCESS table with in-frame sequences only. Part of the clones is absent; in the studies checked, under half of the shortfall reflects unresolved V genes, and no reason is known for the rest. The V and J calls and clone size come from that table; D and trimming were worked out from the DNA. The sample table contains around 30,000 clones; only one count was recorded for around 90% of them. Of the sample, approximately 2% falls within the top ten clones.

This receptor chain uses TRBV5-1 and TRBJ1-2; TRBD1 could be the D gene, as 6 bases match. Specimen: PBMCs, collected from a glioma patient whose treatment included an IDH1 peptide vaccine. This receptor was identified in a man aged 35 to 55 with glioma. The DNA sequence is given as TGCGCCAGCAGCTTGACAGGGATTAACTATGGCTACACCTTC. It encodes CASSLTGINYGYTF.